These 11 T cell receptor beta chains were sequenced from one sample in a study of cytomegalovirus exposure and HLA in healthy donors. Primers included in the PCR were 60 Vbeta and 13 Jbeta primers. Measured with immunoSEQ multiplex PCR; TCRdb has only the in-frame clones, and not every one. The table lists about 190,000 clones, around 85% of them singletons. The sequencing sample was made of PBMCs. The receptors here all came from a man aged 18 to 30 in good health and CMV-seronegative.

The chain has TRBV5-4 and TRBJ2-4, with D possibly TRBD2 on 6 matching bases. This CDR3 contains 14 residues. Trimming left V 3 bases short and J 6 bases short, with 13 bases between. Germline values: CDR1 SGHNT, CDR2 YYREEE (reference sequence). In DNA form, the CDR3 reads TGTGCCAGCAGCTCAGAGGGACTCCGAAACATTCAGTACTTC. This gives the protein CASSSEGLRNIQYF.

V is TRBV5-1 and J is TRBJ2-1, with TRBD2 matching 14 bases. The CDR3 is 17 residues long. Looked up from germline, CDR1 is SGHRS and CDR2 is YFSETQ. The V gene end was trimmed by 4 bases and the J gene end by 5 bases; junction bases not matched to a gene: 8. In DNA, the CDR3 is TGCGCCAGCAGCCCACAGACTAGCGGGGGGGGTAACAATGAGCAGTTCTTC. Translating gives CASSPQTSGGGNNEQFF.

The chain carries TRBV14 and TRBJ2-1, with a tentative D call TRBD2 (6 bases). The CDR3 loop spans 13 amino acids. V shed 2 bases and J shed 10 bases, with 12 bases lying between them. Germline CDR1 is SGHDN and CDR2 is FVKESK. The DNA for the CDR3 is TGTGCCAGCAGCCAAACGATAGGAGGGGAGCAGTTCTTC. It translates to CASSQTIGGEQFF.

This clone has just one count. This chain's CDR3 is CASSHGGQGSYEQYF. For the CDR3, the DNA is TGCGCCAGCAGCCACGGTGGGCAGGGCTCCTACGAGCAGTACTTC. The chain recombines TRBV4-3 with TRBJ2-7; a weak D match, TRBD1 (5 bases). The V gene lost 3 bases and the J gene lost 0 bases, with 12 bases spanning the gap. CDR3 length equals 15 residues. Germline V gives CDR1 LGHNA, CDR2 YSLEER.

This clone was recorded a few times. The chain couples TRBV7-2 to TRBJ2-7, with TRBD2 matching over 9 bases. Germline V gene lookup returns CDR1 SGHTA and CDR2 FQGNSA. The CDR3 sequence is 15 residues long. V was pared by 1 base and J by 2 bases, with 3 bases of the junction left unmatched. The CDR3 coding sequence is TGTGCCAGCAGCTTAGGGGGCGGGAGGGCCTACGAGCAGTACTTC. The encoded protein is CASSLGGGRAYEQYF.

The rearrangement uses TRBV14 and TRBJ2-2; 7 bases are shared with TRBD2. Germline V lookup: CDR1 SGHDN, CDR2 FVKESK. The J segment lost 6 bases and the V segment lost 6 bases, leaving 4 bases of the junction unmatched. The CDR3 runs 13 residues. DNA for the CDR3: TGTGCCAGCAGTATCGCGGGAGCCGGGGAGCTGTTTTTT. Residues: CASSIAGAGELFF.

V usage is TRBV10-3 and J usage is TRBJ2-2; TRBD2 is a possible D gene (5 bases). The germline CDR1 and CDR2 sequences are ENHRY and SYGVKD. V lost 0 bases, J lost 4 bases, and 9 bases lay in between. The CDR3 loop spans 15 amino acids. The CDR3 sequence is CAISESKRSTGELFF. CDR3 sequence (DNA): TGTGCCATCAGTGAGTCGAAGCGGTCCACCGGGGAGCTGTTTTTT.

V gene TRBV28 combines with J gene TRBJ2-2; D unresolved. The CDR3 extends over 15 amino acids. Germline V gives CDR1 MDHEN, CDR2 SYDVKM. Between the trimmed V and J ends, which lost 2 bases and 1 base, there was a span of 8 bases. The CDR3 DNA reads TGTGCCAGCAGTTTAGCAGGTGTGAACACCGGGGAGCTGTTTTTT. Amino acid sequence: CASSLAGVNTGELFF.

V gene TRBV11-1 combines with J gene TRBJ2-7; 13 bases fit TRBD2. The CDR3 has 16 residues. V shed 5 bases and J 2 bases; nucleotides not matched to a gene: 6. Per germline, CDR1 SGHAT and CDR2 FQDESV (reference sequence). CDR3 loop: CASSPTGTSGAYEQYF. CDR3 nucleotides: TGTGCCAGCAGCCCCACCGGGACTAGCGGGGCCTACGAGCAGTACTTC. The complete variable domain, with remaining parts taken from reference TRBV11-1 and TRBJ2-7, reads EAEVAQSPRYKITEKSQAVAFWCDPISGHATLYWYRQILGQGPELLVQFQDESVVDDSQLPKDRFSAERLKGVDSTLKIQPAELGDSAMYLCASSPTGTSGAYEQYFGPGTRLTVT.

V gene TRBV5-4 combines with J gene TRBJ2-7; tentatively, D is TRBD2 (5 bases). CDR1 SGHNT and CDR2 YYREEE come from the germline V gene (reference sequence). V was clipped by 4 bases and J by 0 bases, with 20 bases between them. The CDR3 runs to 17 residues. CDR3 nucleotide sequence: TGTGCCAGCAGCCCTGATCCCGGGGAAGGGTCCTCCTACGAGCAGTACTTC. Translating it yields CASSPDPGEGSSYEQYF.

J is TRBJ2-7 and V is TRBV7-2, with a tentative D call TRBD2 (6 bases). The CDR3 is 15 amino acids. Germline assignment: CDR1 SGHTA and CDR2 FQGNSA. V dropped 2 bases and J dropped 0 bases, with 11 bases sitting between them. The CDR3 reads CASSLWYGSSYEQYF. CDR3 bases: TGTGCCAGCAGCTTATGGTACGGGAGCTCCTACGAGCAGTACTTC.